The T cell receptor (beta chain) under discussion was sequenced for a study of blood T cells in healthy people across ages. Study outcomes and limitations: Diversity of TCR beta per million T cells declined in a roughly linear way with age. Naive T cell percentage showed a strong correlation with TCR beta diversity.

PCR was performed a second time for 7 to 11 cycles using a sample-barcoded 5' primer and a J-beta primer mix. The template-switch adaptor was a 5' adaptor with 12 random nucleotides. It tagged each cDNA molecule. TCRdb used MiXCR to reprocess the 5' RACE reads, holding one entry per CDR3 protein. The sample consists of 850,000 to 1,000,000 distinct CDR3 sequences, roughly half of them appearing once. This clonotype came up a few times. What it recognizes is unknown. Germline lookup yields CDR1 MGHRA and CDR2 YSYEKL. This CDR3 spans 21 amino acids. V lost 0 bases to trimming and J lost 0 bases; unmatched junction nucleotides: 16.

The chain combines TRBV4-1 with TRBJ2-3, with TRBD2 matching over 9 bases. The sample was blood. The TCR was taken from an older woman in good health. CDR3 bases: TGCGCCAGCAGCCAAGAGCGCGGGGTTAGCGGGAGCGTTGGGAGCACAGATACGCAGTATTTT. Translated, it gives CASSQERGVSGSVGSTDTQYF.